This paragraph reports one T cell receptor (beta chain). Its antigen is not known. Time point here: week 35, safety follow-up. With topical imiquimod, each dose of the vaccine consisted of 300 ug of mutant IDH1 20-mer peptide. This entry is derived from a study of a mutant IDH1 vaccine in newly diagnosed glioma. The protocol was immunoSEQ multiplex PCR, while the TCRdb copy is restricted to in-frame clones and leaves out a portion. The sample consists of about 72,000 clones, approximately 84% of them appearing once. There are 16 residues in the CDR3. Germline assignment: CDR1 SGHKS and CDR2 YYEKEE (reference sequence). Trimming took 4 bases from V and 0 from J, leaving 16 bases between them.

V usage is TRBV5-5 and J usage is TRBJ1-1; the D is unclear. The source of this sequence is a young man with glioma. The sequencing used PBMCs, collected from a glioma patient whose treatment included an IDH1 peptide vaccine. CDR3 bases: TGTGCCAGCAGCCCCCTTTTCAGTGTGGTGAACACTGAAGCTTTCTTT. It translates to CASSPLFSVVNTEAFF. Full variable domain (outside the CDR3, taken from reference TRBV5-5 and TRBJ1-1): DAGVTQSPTHLIKTRGQQVTLRCSPISGHKSVSWYQQVLGQGPQFIFQYYEKEERGRGNFPDRFSARQFPNYSSELNVNALLLGDSALYLCASSPLFSVVNTEAFFGQGTRLTVV.